The 16 T cell receptor beta chains in this list originate from one sample, sequenced in a study of response to subunit inactivated influenza vaccine. TCRdb re-analysed the RT-PCR reads in MiXCR, keeping a single row per CDR3 protein. The table records approximately 520,000 distinct CDR3 sequences, about 25% of them present only once. The sample in question was CD4+ T cells sorted from PBMCs, obtained 5 days after vaccination. Receptors were obtained from a man aged 50 to 60 who received an inactivated influenza vaccine.

CDR3 bases: TGTGCCAGCAGCTTATGGACAGGGAGCGCTTTCTTT. Its translation is CASSLWTGSAFF. The genes are TRBV7-2 and TRBJ1-1; 8 positions match TRBD1. The germline CDR1 and CDR2 sequences are SGHTA and FQGNSA. The CDR3 has 12 residues. J gave up 11 bases and V 2 bases, and 4 bases lay outside the gene matches.

The chain uses TRBV2 and TRBJ2-2; no firm D call. Trimming cost V 7 bases and J 0 bases, with 12 bases left between them. The CDR3 consists of 15 residues. CDR1 is SNHLY, CDR2 FYNNEI, per germline. CDR3 sequence reads: CASMVTDSNTGELFF. The CDR3 bases are TGTGCCAGCATGGTTACAGATTCGAACACCGGGGAGCTGTTTTTT.

This rearrangement joins TRBV7-2 to TRBJ2-1; D gene ambiguous. CDR1 and CDR2 (germline): SGHTA, FQGNSA. V dropped 1 base and J dropped 8 bases, with 9 bases sitting between them. CDR3 size: 13 residues. Here the CDR3 DNA reads TGTGCCAGCAGCTTAGGTCGTTACGATGAGCAGTTCTTC. It specifies CASSLGRYDEQFF.

This clonotype was seen many times. This chain connects TRBV27 to TRBJ2-7; D is possibly TRBD1 or TRBD2 (5 bases each). This CDR3 has 14 residues. The germline V gene encodes CDR1 MNHEY and CDR2 SMNVEV (reference sequence). The V end lost 0 bases, the J end lost 7 bases, and 13 bases lay between the germline ends. CDR3 sequence (DNA): TGTGCCAGCAGTTTATCGCGCCTAGCAGGGGAGCAGTACTTC. Encoded protein: CASSLSRLAGEQYF.

In its sample, this clonotype was seen a few times. V and J are TRBV7-3 and TRBJ1-6, with 7 bases identical to TRBD1. The CDR3 is 16 amino acids. Unmatched junction bases numbered 5, after V lost 1 base and J lost 5 bases. The V gene's germline CDR1 is SGHTA and CDR2 FQGTGA. CDR3 region: CASSLSSRGNNSPLHF. CDR3 nucleotides: TGTGCCAGCAGCTTAAGCTCCAGGGGGAATAATTCACCCCTCCACTTT.

The chain uses TRBV5-4 and TRBJ2-1; D perhaps matches TRBD2 (6 bases). CDR1 is SGHNT and CDR2 is YYREEE in the germline V gene (reference sequence). Trimming stripped 4 bases from V and 14 bases from J, with 19 bases between. CDR3 length: 13 amino acids. CDR3 sequence: CASSGGTWGREFF. The DNA of the CDR3 is TGTGCCAGCAGCGGCGGGACTTGGGGTCGAGAGTTCTTC.

This clonotype has at least ten counts. This rearrangement joins TRBV29-1 to TRBJ2-7, with 10 bases identical to TRBD2. In germline, CDR1 is SQVTM, CDR2 ANQGSEA. This CDR3 has 13 residues. Trimming removed 6 bases from V and 5 bases from J; junction bases left unmatched: 7. The CDR3, as DNA: TGCAGCGTCGGACCTAGCGGGAGCAACGAGCAGTACTTC. Translating it yields CSVGPSGSNEQYF.

This clonotype was counted a few times. V gene TRBV18 combines with J gene TRBJ2-3; D is possibly TRBD1 (7 bases). The CDR3 runs to 15 residues. Germline V gene data show CDR1 as KGHSH and CDR2 as LQKENI. The germline V and J ends were trimmed by 4 bases and 5 bases, with 16 bases remaining between them. CDR3 protein: CASSRDSGRVDTQYF. The CDR3 bases are TGTGCCAGCTCACGGGACAGCGGGCGGGTAGATACGCAGTATTTT.

CDR3 in DNA: TGCAGCGTTGACAGGGGGGCTAGGGAACTGTTTTTT. As protein: CSVDRGARELFF. The V call is TRBV29-1, the J call TRBJ1-4; 7 nucleotides align to TRBD1. The CDR3 totals 12 residues. Unmatched junction bases numbered 7, after V lost 3 bases and J lost 12 bases. Germline V CDR1 and CDR2: SQVTM, ANQGSEA.

The V gene is TRBV29-1, the J gene TRBJ1-2; D unresolved. Trimming removed 6 bases at V and 6 bases at J, with 11 bases between. CDR1 and CDR2 (germline): SQVTM, ANQGSEA. The CDR3 length is 11 residues. The CDR3 spells CSVRTLDGYTF. The CDR3 DNA reads TGCAGCGTCCGGACTCTAGATGGCTACACCTTC.

The sample holds a few counts of this clonotype. The V call is TRBV5-1, the J call TRBJ2-3; TRBD1 agrees at 8 bases. Germline-derived CDR1 and CDR2 are SGHRS and YFSETQ. The CDR3 loop spans 15 amino acids. V shed 3 bases and J 5 bases; nucleotides not matched to a gene: 8. This CDR3 reads CASSSQTGVGDTQYF. CDR3 nucleotide sequence: TGCGCCAGCAGCTCCCAGACAGGGGTAGGAGATACGCAGTATTTT.

The chain has TRBV4-3 and TRBJ1-2; the D is unclear. Trimming removed 0 bases at V and 8 bases at J, with 19 bases between. This CDR3 has 16 amino acids. CDR1 and CDR2 (germline): LGHNA, YSLEER. In DNA, the CDR3 is TGCGCCAGCAGCCAAGAAAGGTGGATCGGCCCCGGCGGCTACACCTTC. This gives the protein CASSQERWIGPGGYTF.

The sample holds a few counts of this clonotype. CDR3 DNA sequence: TGTGCCAGCAGTTGGGGACTATCACAAGAGACCCAGTACTTC. Translating it yields CASSWGLSQETQYF. The chain has TRBV7-2 and TRBJ2-5, with 7 bases fitting TRBD2. The CDR3 consists of 14 residues. J was trimmed by 2 bases and V by 6 bases; bases with no gene match: 6. The V gene's germline CDR1 is SGHTA and CDR2 FQGNSA.

The rearrangement links TRBV7-9 to TRBJ1-2, with TRBD1 matching 7 bases. With 4 bases clipped from V and 3 bases from J, the junction kept 8 bases outside the gene matches. The germline V gene has CDR1 SEHNR and CDR2 FQNEAQ (reference sequence). CDR3 size: 15 residues. The CDR3 protein is CASSSRKGQHYGYTF. The DNA of the CDR3 is TGTGCCAGCAGCTCGAGAAAGGGACAGCACTATGGCTACACCTTC.

This clonotype was counted between two and nine times. The chain carries TRBV4-3 and TRBJ1-6; no clear D gene. V was trimmed by 3 bases and J by 7 bases, leaving 10 bases between them. Germline V gene data show CDR1 as LGHNA and CDR2 as YSLEER. This CDR3 has 14 residues. The CDR3 DNA reads TGCGCCAGCAGCCAGCCCGGGAACAATTCACCCCTCCACTTT. It specifies CASSQPGNNSPLHF.

This clonotype was seen at least ten times. The gene calls are TRBV20-1 and TRBJ1-5, with D perhaps matching TRBD1 (6 bases). V lost 3 bases to trimming and J lost 11 bases, with 14 bases between them. The CDR3 contains 12 residues. Looked up from germline, CDR1 is DFQATT and CDR2 is SNEGSKA (reference sequence). DNA of the CDR3: TGCAGTGCTAGTGGACAGCCTCCCGCCCAGCATTTT. This encodes CSASGQPPAQHF.